The 24 T cell receptor beta chains presented below share a single source sample, sequenced in a study of blood T cell repertoires in COVID-19. TCRdb's copy holds only in-frame clones and misses some; the assay was immunoSEQ multiplex PCR. The sample includes roughly 150,000 clones, approximately 77% of them seen just once. What was sequenced was PBMCs or T cells enriched from blood (not recorded which). These receptors were obtained from a man aged 55-75 years who had recovered from COVID-19.

The count of this clone is one. The rearrangement links TRBV5-1 to TRBJ2-7; TRBD2 aligns across 13 bases. This CDR3 spans 15 amino acids. With V trimmed by 4 bases and J by 6 bases, 7 bases remained unmatched. Per germline, CDR1 SGHRS and CDR2 YFSETQ. The CDR3 sequence: CASSGLAGDLSEQYF. CDR3 DNA sequence: TGCGCCAGCAGCGGACTAGCGGGAGATCTCAGCGAGCAGTACTTC.

This chain joins TRBV30 and TRBJ1-6; 7 bases are a match to TRBD1. The V and J ends lost 1 base and 9 bases, in that order; junction bases with no gene match: 6. The CDR3 loop spans 14 amino acids. Germline loops: CDR1 GTSNPN, CDR2 SVGIG (reference sequence). The CDR3 is CAWSATGKGSPLHF. The CDR3, as DNA: TGTGCCTGGAGTGCGACAGGGAAGGGTTCACCCCTCCACTTT.

V is TRBV6-5 and J is TRBJ2-2, with TRBD1 identical over 8 bases. The germline gives CDR1 MNHEY, CDR2 SVGAGI. V lost 6 bases and J lost 5; bases outside the gene matches: 8. The CDR3 loop spans 15 amino acids. In DNA form, the CDR3 reads TGTGCCAGCAGGGTGCCCAGGGGGCGAACCGGGGAGCTGTTTTTT. Translated: CASRVPRGRTGELFF.

The chain uses TRBV28 and TRBJ1-5; D unresolved. The ends were cut back, 1 base at V and 0 bases at J, with 7 bases in the middle. The V gene's germline CDR1 is MDHEN and CDR2 SYDVKM. CDR3 length equals 15 residues. The CDR3 DNA follows: TGTGCCAGCAGTTTATACAGTAATAGCAATCAGCCCCAGCATTTT. Its protein is CASSLYSNSNQPQHF.

CDR3 DNA sequence: TGTGCCAACCTCCCTAGCTCTTCTCAGTTCTTC. Its translation is CANLPSSSQFF. The chain couples TRBV28 to TRBJ2-1; D possibly corresponds to TRBD2 (5 bases). Per the germline V gene, CDR1 is MDHEN and CDR2 is SYDVKM. This CDR3 is 11 amino acids long. Trimming removed 10 bases from V and 13 bases from J, with 17 bases in between.

J is TRBJ1-3 and V is TRBV3-1 (or the pseudogene TRBV3-2); possibly TRBD1 for D (5 bases). Trimming pared 3 bases from V and 2 bases from J, leaving 26 bases between. The CDR3 runs 20 residues. Germline loops: CDR1 LGHDT, CDR2 YNNKEL (reference sequence). The CDR3, as DNA: TGTGCCAGCAGCCAGCAGACGGGGCGGGGGTACACGGGGGCTGGAAACACCATATATTTT. Amino acids: CASSQQTGRGYTGAGNTIYF.

The chain links TRBV5-1 to TRBJ1-2, with a possible D match to TRBD1 (6 bases). V was pared by 0 bases and J by 7 bases, with 16 bases between. This CDR3 region has 15 residues. CDR1 and CDR2 from the germline V gene are SGHRS and YFSETQ. CDR3 region: CASSLELGTTGGYTF. The CDR3 DNA follows: TGCGCCAGCAGCTTGGAACTCGGGACAACGGGTGGCTACACCTTC.

In the case of this clone: Germline is not matched at one junction end, which may reflect a read error. The gene calls are TRBV3-1 (or the pseudogene TRBV3-2) and TRBJ2-1; 7 bases map to TRBD2. Germline V gene sequence: CDR1 LGHDT, CDR2 YNNKEL (reference sequence). The CDR3 runs 17 residues. CDR3 loop: CASSQEASTSSHNEQFF. For the CDR3, the DNA is TGTGCCAGCAGCCAAGAGGCGTCGACTAGCTCCCACAATGAGCAGTTCTTC.

The chain couples TRBV6-6 to TRBJ1-2; TRBD1 matches at 7 bases. The CDR3 spans 14 residues. Germline values: CDR1 MNHNY, CDR2 SVGAGI (reference sequence). The V segment lost 6 bases and the J segment 8 bases; nucleotides outside the gene matches: 12. The CDR3 is CASSQEQGIDGYTF. The CDR3 nucleotides are TGTGCCAGCAGCCAAGAACAGGGGATCGACGGCTACACCTTC.

The V gene is TRBV9, the J gene TRBJ2-5; 7 bases agree with TRBD1. From germline, CDR1 is SGDLS and CDR2 YYNGEE. V was clipped by 4 bases and J by 5 bases; unmatched bases: 11. The CDR3 is 15 residues long. CDR3 sequence: CASSFRQGLRETQYF. CDR3 nucleotide sequence: TGTGCCAGCAGCTTTAGACAGGGCCTAAGGGAGACCCAGTACTTC.

This chain joins TRBV19 and TRBJ1-1; 11 nucleotides match TRBD1. The CDR3 is 17 amino acids. V dropped 9 bases and J dropped 2; count of bases not matched to a gene: 14. The germline gives CDR1 LNHDA, CDR2 SQIVND (reference sequence). The DNA for the CDR3 is TGTGCCAGCCTTAATAGGGGACAGGGGGGAATCAACACTGAAGCTTTCTTT. Translation: CASLNRGQGGINTEAFF.

This sequence joins TRBV15 and TRBJ2-1, with D possibly matching TRBD2 (6 bases). V lost 0 bases and J lost 5, with 8 bases in between. This CDR3 is built from 14 residues. CDR1 and CDR2 (germline): LNHNV, YYDKDF (reference sequence). CDR3 DNA: TGTGCCACCAGCAGAGATCCGGGGGACAATGAGCAGTTCTTC. It is translated as CATSRDPGDNEQFF.

The gene calls are TRBV24-1 and TRBJ2-3; 9 bases are a match to TRBD1. CDR1 and CDR2 (germline): KGHDR, SFDVKD. Losses at the gene ends were 6 bases for V and 5 bases for J; bases not matched to a gene: 5. This CDR3 has 14 amino acids. CDR3 sequence (DNA): TGTGCCACCAGTCTGGGACAGGGAGAAGATACGCAGTATTTT. Encoded protein: CATSLGQGEDTQYF.

The table lists this clone with a count of one. The chain couples TRBV2 to TRBJ2-7; perhaps TRBD2 as D (6 bases). The V and J ends lost 8 bases and 3 bases respectively, with 14 bases between them. CDR3 size: 13 residues. Germline CDR1 and CDR2: SNHLY and FYNNEI. CDR3 sequence (DNA): TGTGCCAGCCTGGAGGGCCGTTTCTACGAGCAGTACTTC. Protein sequence: CASLEGRFYEQYF.

The J gene is TRBJ1-3, the V gene TRBV7-9; D perhaps matches TRBD1 (6 bases). Trimming cost V 5 bases and J 0 bases, with 11 bases left between them. CDR3 length: 15 residues. Germline CDR1 reads SEHNR; CDR2 reads FQNEAQ (reference sequence). Here the CDR3 DNA reads TGTGCCAGCAGCGGACAGCTAAACTCTGGAAACACCATATATTTT. This encodes CASSGQLNSGNTIYF.

The chain employs TRBV7-8 and TRBJ2-2, with 11 bases matching TRBD2. The V segment lost 0 bases and the J segment 5 bases; nucleotides outside the gene matches: 11. Germline CDR1 is SGHVS and CDR2 is FQNEAQ. CDR3 length: 19 residues. The CDR3 nucleotides are TGTGCCAGCAGCTTAGCGGTCCTAGCGGGAGGTTCGGGGACCGGGGAGCTGTTTTTT. Encoded protein: CASSLAVLAGGSGTGELFF.

In its sample, this clone was seen once. This chain uses TRBV13 with TRBJ2-3, with a tentative D call TRBD2 (7 bases). From germline, CDR1 is PRHDT and CDR2 FYEKMQ (reference sequence). The V and J ends lost 1 base and 6 bases respectively, with 17 bases between them. The CDR3 loop spans 16 amino acids. The CDR3 sequence is CASSLAGGPAGDTQYF. The CDR3 DNA sequence: TGTGCCAGCAGCTTAGCGGGGGGCCCGGCTGGGGATACGCAGTATTTT.

The V gene is TRBV7-2, the J gene TRBJ2-3, with TRBD2 matching over 10 bases. This CDR3 is 15 amino acids long. CDR1 is SGHTA, CDR2 FQGNSA, per germline. The V segment lost 5 bases and the J segment 1 base; nucleotides outside the gene matches: 3. This CDR3 is CASSASGGGTDTQYF. DNA of the CDR3: TGTGCCAGCAGCGCTAGCGGGGGAGGCACAGATACGCAGTATTTT. The full variable domain, completed using reference TRBV7-2 and TRBJ2-3, is GAGVSQSPSNKVTEKGKDVELRCDPISGHTALYWYRQSLGQGLEFLIYFQGNSAPDKSGLPSDRFSAERTGGSVSTLTIQRTQQEDSAVYLCASSASGGGTDTQYFGPGTRLTVL.

The CDR3 is CASSLGGSFDGYTF. The CDR3 region has the DNA TGTGCCAGCAGCTTAGGGGGCTCTTTCGATGGCTACACCTTC. The V gene is TRBV7-3, the J gene TRBJ1-2; D may be TRBD1 (6 bases). The germline V and J ends were trimmed by 2 bases and 6 bases, with 13 bases remaining between them. Germline values: CDR1 SGHTA, CDR2 FQGTGA. The CDR3 consists of 14 residues.

In its sample, this clone was seen once. This chain joins TRBV5-4 and TRBJ2-7, with D possibly matching TRBD2 (6 bases). The CDR3 extends over 15 amino acids. CDR1 is SGHNT, CDR2 YYREEE, per germline (reference sequence). V lost 0 bases and J 4 bases, leaving 14 bases between the germline ends. The CDR3: CASSLEGGNGYEQYF. The CDR3 coding sequence is TGTGCCAGCAGCTTGGAAGGAGGGAATGGTTACGAGCAGTACTTC.

This clone was seen a few times. This sequence joins TRBV24-1 and TRBJ2-1, with 9 bases that match TRBD1. Germline V CDR1 and CDR2: KGHDR, SFDVKD. J gave up 5 bases and V 7 bases, and 5 bases lay outside the gene matches. The CDR3 covers 14 residues. The CDR3 region is CATRGTGYNNEQFF. Written as DNA, the CDR3 is TGTGCCACCAGGGGGACAGGGTATAACAATGAGCAGTTCTTC.

Concerning this clone: At one boundary the junction diverges from the germline segment, which might be a read error. The chain combines TRBV6-1 with TRBJ1-6; 7 bases are shared with TRBD1. This CDR3 has 16 amino acids. Per germline, CDR1 MNHNS and CDR2 SASEGT. The DNA of the CDR3 is TGTGCCAGCAGTGAAGGACCGACAGGGTATAGTTCACCCCTCCACTTT. This gives the protein CASSEGPTGYSSPLHF.

The CDR3 loop is CASSLRLLTNGPSTDTQYF. CDR3 DNA sequence: TGTGCCAGCAGCTTACGACTACTCACGAACGGTCCCAGCACAGATACGCAGTATTTT. The rearrangement joins TRBV11-2 to TRBJ2-3; a possible D gene is TRBD2 (5 bases). The ends were cut back, 2 bases at V and 0 bases at J, with 21 bases in the middle. The germline V gene has CDR1 SGHAT and CDR2 FQNNGV. This CDR3 is built from 19 residues.

The J gene is TRBJ1-2, the V gene TRBV7-9, with 7 nucleotides matching TRBD1. This CDR3 contains 13 residues. V shed 8 bases, J shed 0 bases, and the junction held 3 bases outside the gene matches. Germline V gene lookup returns CDR1 SEHNR and CDR2 FQNEAQ (reference sequence). CDR3 bases: TGTGCCAGCGGGGGACAGTCTAACTATGGCTACACCTTC. Amino acids: CASGGQSNYGYTF.